The T cell receptor (beta chain) under discussion was sequenced for a study of shared clonotypes between healthy human individuals. Per the study methods: Quality scores were absent from the junction-only immunoSEQ sequences, so filtering differed. Profiled with immunoSEQ multiplex PCR; TCRdb holds only in-frame clones, not every one. V, J and clone size are taken as reported in that table, and D and trimming were inferred from the DNA itself. This sample carries under 2,500,000 clones, approximately 94% of them seen once, and the ten largest clones take 0.1% to 0.15%. This clone came up once. Antigen: not known. Nashville, Tennessee was home to all donors, who were Caucasian adults. The study's findings and limits: Sequencing depth was a factor that was expected to affect clonotype sharing among donors. Naive subsets, compared against memory subsets, generally had larger estimated richness values.

Source material: naive CD4+ T cells sorted from blood. Specified subset: CD45RA+ positively selected. This receptor was obtained from a young man in good health.

The chain's CDR3 is CASSVTGGTGNTIYF. In DNA, the CDR3 is TGTGCCAGCAGCGTGACAGGGGGCACTGGAAACACCATATATTTT. The chain has TRBV7-2 and TRBJ1-3, with 10 positions matching TRBD1. V shed 5 bases, J shed 2 bases, and the junction held 3 bases outside the gene matches. The CDR3 runs 15 residues. CDR1 and CDR2 from the germline V gene are SGHTA and FQGNSA.